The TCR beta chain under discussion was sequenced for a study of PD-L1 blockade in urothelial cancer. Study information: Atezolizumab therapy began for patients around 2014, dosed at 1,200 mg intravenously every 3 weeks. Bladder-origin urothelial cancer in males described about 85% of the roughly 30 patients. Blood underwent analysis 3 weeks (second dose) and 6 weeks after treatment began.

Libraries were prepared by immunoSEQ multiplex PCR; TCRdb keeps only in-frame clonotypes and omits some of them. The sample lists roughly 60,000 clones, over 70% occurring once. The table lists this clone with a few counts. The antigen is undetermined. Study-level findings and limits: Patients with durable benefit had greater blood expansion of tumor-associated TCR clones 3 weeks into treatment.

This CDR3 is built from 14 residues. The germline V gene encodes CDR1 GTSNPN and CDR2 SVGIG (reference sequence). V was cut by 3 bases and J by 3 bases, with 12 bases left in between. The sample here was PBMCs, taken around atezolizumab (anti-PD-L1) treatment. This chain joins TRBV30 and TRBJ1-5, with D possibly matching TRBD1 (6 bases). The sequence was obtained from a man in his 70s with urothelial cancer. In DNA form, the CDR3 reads TGTGCCTGGAGAGCCGGACAGCCCAATCAGCCCCAGCATTTT. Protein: CAWRAGQPNQPQHF. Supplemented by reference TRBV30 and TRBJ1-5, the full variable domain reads SQTIHQWPATLVQPVGSPLSLECTVEGTSNPNLYWYRQAAGRGLQLLFYSVGIGQISSEVPQNLSASRPQDRQFILSSKKLLLSDSGFYLCAWRAGQPNQPQHFGDGTRLSIL.